This TCR beta chain derives from a study of OX40 agonist ivuxolimab in advanced cancers. On the study more broadly: Ivuxolimab, which patients received intravenously every 2 weeks, was dosed at 0.01 to 10 mg/kg.

The ends were cut back, 2 bases at V and 2 bases at J, with 9 bases in the middle. Germline values: CDR1 SQVTM, CDR2 ANQGSEA. This CDR3 has 13 residues. Profiled with immunoSEQ multiplex PCR; TCRdb holds only in-frame clones, not every one. Seen here are approximately 52,000 clones, 84% observed once, and the top ten hold 1.1%. The rearrangement joins TRBV29-1 to TRBJ2-5, with D perhaps matching TRBD2 (6 bases). The receptor's source is an adult with an advanced solid tumor such as melanoma, head and neck, liver or kidney cancer. This sample comprised CD4+ or CD8+ T cells sorted from blood, obtained in a trial of the OX40 agonist ivuxolimab. Here the CDR3 DNA reads TGCAGCGTTGAACTAGCGACTCAAGAGACCCAGTACTTC. Protein sequence: CSVELATQETQYF.